This entry concerns a single T cell receptor beta chain. This record belongs to a study of blood T cell repertoires in COVID-19. Study-level background: Samples of COVID-19 (acute and convalescent) were obtained from the United States, Italy and Spain.

Germline V CDR1 and CDR2: ENHRY, SYGVKD. This CDR3 comprises 15 residues. J gave up 1 base and V 8 bases, and 8 bases lay outside the gene matches. Original processing methods: For nucleated cells, counts were estimated from reference gene primer amplification. Here immunoSEQ multiplex PCR was the method, and the copy in TCRdb shows in-frame clones only, minus some. Clone size and V and J calls were adopted from that table, with D and trimming inferred from the DNA. The table includes approximately 40,000 clones, about 87% detected once. This chain joins TRBV10-3 and TRBJ2-5; 9 bases fit TRBD1. The TCR sequence derives from a woman between 70 and 85 years old with acute or convalescent COVID-19. Material for sequencing was peripheral blood. CDR3 amino acids: CAIARDRVGQETQYF. The CDR3, as DNA: TGTGCCATCGCACGGGACAGGGTGGGCCAAGAGACCCAGTACTTC.